The clone carrying this T cell receptor (beta chain) was picked up a small number of times. Profiled with immunoSEQ multiplex PCR; TCRdb holds only in-frame clones, not every one. The repertoire holds 150,000 to 200,000 clones, about 87% seen once, with more than 10% in the top ten. This sample was taken from a study of control samples from healthy donors and cancer patients. Sequenced sample: blood. The sequence came from a man aged 30 to 45 in good health.

CDR3 residues: CASSPTLHEQYF. The DNA of the CDR3 is TGTGCCAGCTCACCAACCCTCCACGAGCAGTACTTC. The chain employs TRBV18 and TRBJ2-7; unclear D gene. Germline V lookup: CDR1 KGHSH, CDR2 LQKENI. The CDR3 sequence is 12 residues long. V gave up 2 bases and J gave up 5 bases, with 7 bases separating them.